These 19 T cell receptor beta chains came from one sample sequenced in a study of blood T cell repertoires in COVID-19. Libraries were prepared by immunoSEQ multiplex PCR; TCRdb keeps only in-frame clonotypes and omits some of them. The sample includes fewer than 300,000 clones, around 87% of them seen just once. The specimen was peripheral blood. The receptor source for this set is a middle-aged woman who had recovered from COVID-19.

V is TRBV30 and J is TRBJ1-3; tentatively, D is TRBD1 (6 bases). V was shortened by 8 bases and J by 0 bases, with 14 bases between the two germline ends. Germline V gene data show CDR1 as GTSNPN and CDR2 as SVGIG (reference sequence). The CDR3 loop spans 14 amino acids. The CDR3 spells CAGQWGSSGNTIYF. In nucleotides, the CDR3 is TGTGCCGGACAGTGGGGGTCCTCTGGAAACACCATATATTTT. The full variable domain, with the rest looked up from reference TRBV30 and TRBJ1-3, is SQTIHQWPATLVQPVGSPLSLECTVEGTSNPNLYWYRQAAGRGLQLLFYSVGIGQISSEVPQNLSASRPQDRQFILSSKKLLLSDSGFYLCAGQWGSSGNTIYFGEGSWLTVV.

The genes are TRBV6-5 and TRBJ2-7; no clear D. The V and J ends lost 5 bases and 2 bases respectively, with 10 bases between them. This CDR3 comprises 13 residues. Germline loops: CDR1 MNHEY, CDR2 SVGAGI. The CDR3 loop reads CASSRDTTYEQYF. CDR3 DNA sequence: TGTGCCAGCAGTCGCGACACAACCTACGAGCAGTACTTC.

This sequence joins TRBV14 and TRBJ2-1; 12 nucleotides line up with TRBD2. The J segment lost 8 bases and the V segment lost 5 bases, leaving 7 bases of the junction unmatched. Germline V gene lookup returns CDR1 SGHDN and CDR2 FVKESK. The CDR3 length is 15 residues. The CDR3 DNA reads as TGTGCCAGCAGCTACCGACTAGCGGGGGTCGATGAGCAGTTCTTC. Its translation: CASSYRLAGVDEQFF.

V and J are TRBV10-3 and TRBJ2-7; tentatively, D is TRBD2 (5 bases). V was pared by 0 bases and J by 0 bases, with 15 bases between. This CDR3 spans 17 amino acids. Germline values: CDR1 ENHRY, CDR2 SYGVKD. This CDR3 is CAISESGRGRFSYEQYF. The DNA for the CDR3 is TGTGCCATCAGTGAGTCGGGGAGAGGACGGTTCTCCTACGAGCAGTACTTC.

The V call is TRBV5-1, the J call TRBJ1-2; D gene unclear. This CDR3 comprises 14 residues. The germline V gene encodes CDR1 SGHRS and CDR2 YFSETQ. V dropped 4 bases and J dropped 4 bases, with 14 bases sitting between them. The CDR3 loop reads CASSPEGMGYGYTF. The CDR3 DNA follows: TGCGCCAGCAGCCCCGAGGGAATGGGCTATGGCTACACCTTC.

The rearrangement joins TRBV4-3 to TRBJ2-2; TRBD1 matches 7 bases. The trim removed 0 bases at V and 3 bases at J, leaving 4 bases unmatched. This CDR3 is 16 amino acids long. Germline-derived CDR1 and CDR2 are LGHNA and YSLEER. This CDR3 is CASSQETGDDTGELFF. DNA for the CDR3: TGCGCCAGCAGCCAAGAAACAGGGGATGACACCGGGGAGCTGTTTTTT.

This clone was observed a few times. This chain joins TRBV5-4 and TRBJ1-6; no clear D gene. Trimming removed 1 base from V and 0 bases from J, with 14 bases in between. CDR3 length: 18 residues. Germline V gene lookup returns CDR1 SGHNT and CDR2 YYREEE (reference sequence). CDR3: CASSLKERRSSYNSPLHF. DNA of the CDR3: TGTGCCAGCAGCTTGAAAGAACGAAGGAGCTCCTATAATTCACCCCTCCACTTT.

The chain employs TRBV19 and TRBJ2-7, with TRBD2 identical over 9 bases. The V segment lost 6 bases and the J segment 1 base; nucleotides outside the gene matches: 7. Germline CDR1 LNHDA, CDR2 SQIVND (reference sequence). There are 15 residues in the CDR3. The CDR3 DNA reads as TGTGCCAGTAGCCCGGCGGGGGGGGCTTCCTACGAGCAGTACTTC. Amino acid sequence: CASSPAGGASYEQYF.

The rearrangement uses TRBV4-3 and TRBJ1-3, with TRBD1 matching over 12 bases. The CDR3 has 20 residues. From germline, CDR1 is LGHNA and CDR2 YSLEER. Trimming cost V 4 bases and J 3 bases; bases outside gene matches: 16. The CDR3 nucleotides read TGCGCCAGCAGCCCCCTGAAAACCGGGACAGGGGGCCGAGGTGGAAACACCATATATTTT. Residues: CASSPLKTGTGGRGGNTIYF.

The V and J genes are TRBV7-6 and TRBJ2-5; 8 positions match TRBD2. The ends lost 5 bases at V and 5 bases at J; junction bases unmatched: 10. There are 15 residues in the CDR3. The germline CDR1 and CDR2 sequences are SGHVS and FNYEAQ. The CDR3 is CASSLSGLAGETQYF. The CDR3 region has the DNA TGTGCCAGCAGCCTCTCGGGGCTAGCGGGCGAGACCCAGTACTTC.

The V and J genes are TRBV2 and TRBJ2-4; D might be TRBD2 (5 bases). Germline V lookup: CDR1 SNHLY, CDR2 FYNNEI. CDR3 size: 14 residues. Trimming pared 7 bases from V and 6 bases from J, leaving 16 bases between. CDR3: CASTGGHIINIQYF. CDR3 in DNA: TGTGCCAGCACCGGAGGCCATATCATAAACATTCAGTACTTC.

CDR3 nucleotides: TGTGCCAGCAGTTACCTTAGCTCCTATAATTCACCCCTCCACTTT. Its protein is CASSYLSSYNSPLHF. The rearrangement joins TRBV6-5 to TRBJ1-6; D not resolved. Trimming took off 2 bases at V and 0 bases at J, with 5 bases between the two ends. CDR3 length equals 15 residues. Germline values: CDR1 MNHEY, CDR2 SVGAGI.

The chain has TRBV7-3 and TRBJ2-1; a weak D match, TRBD1 (6 bases). The CDR3 totals 13 residues. CDR1 is SGHTA, CDR2 FQGTGA, per germline. Trimming removed 3 bases from V and 5 bases from J, with 8 bases in between. CDR3 coding DNA: TGTGCCAGCAGCTTTGGGGGCGACAATGAGCAGTTCTTC. This encodes CASSFGGDNEQFF.

CDR3 in amino acids: CASSSTGMRGYEQYF. The CDR3 nucleotides are TGTGCCAGCAGCTCGACCGGGATGCGGGGCTACGAGCAGTACTTC. The chain employs TRBV7-2 and TRBJ2-7, with D tentatively TRBD2 (6 bases). Germline V gene sequence: CDR1 SGHTA, CDR2 FQGNSA. V lost 4 bases and J lost 3, with 16 bases in between. This CDR3 has 15 amino acids.

The chain recombines TRBV7-3 with TRBJ2-1, with a weak D call TRBD2 (6 bases). Germline CDR1 SGHTA, CDR2 FQGTGA. There are 14 residues in the CDR3. Trimming pared 0 bases from V and 8 bases from J, leaving 11 bases between. The CDR3 loop reads CASSLTREGYEQFF. In DNA form, the CDR3 reads TGTGCCAGCAGCTTAACGCGGGAAGGGTATGAGCAGTTCTTC.

This clone was seen a handful of times. The gene calls are TRBV6-4 and TRBJ1-6; D perhaps matches TRBD1 (6 bases). From germline, CDR1 is MRHNA and CDR2 SNTAGT. Trimming cost V 6 bases and J 3 bases, with 9 bases left between them. The CDR3 has 14 amino acids. The CDR3: CASRDSNYNSPLHF. The CDR3 bases are TGTGCCAGCAGGGACAGCAACTATAATTCACCCCTCCACTTT.

The chain is built from TRBV2 and TRBJ2-3; TRBD2 might be the D (6 bases). Germline CDR1 is SNHLY and CDR2 is FYNNEI. This CDR3 is built from 14 residues. Trimming removed 4 bases from V and 2 bases from J, with 10 bases in between. The chain's CDR3 is CASSGTTNTDTQYF. As DNA, the CDR3 is TGTGCCAGCAGTGGGACTACTAACACAGATACGCAGTATTTT.

This chain joins TRBV5-6 and TRBJ2-7; 7 bases match TRBD1. Germline-derived CDR1 and CDR2 are SGHDT and YYEEEE. V was clipped by 2 bases and J by 3 bases; unmatched bases: 8. The CDR3 length is 15 residues. As DNA, the CDR3 is TGTGCCAGCAGCTTCCTGACAGGGACCTACTACGAGCAGTACTTC. Translated, it gives CASSFLTGTYYEQYF.

The gene calls are TRBV6-2 or TRBV6-3 and TRBJ1-2; possibly TRBD1 for D (5 bases). CDR1 MNHEY and CDR2 SVGEGT come from the germline V gene. This CDR3 region has 14 residues. Trimming took 0 bases from V and 4 from J, leaving 9 bases between them. CDR3 sequence reads: CASSYSDSPYGYTF. CDR3 in DNA: TGTGCCAGCAGTTACTCTGACAGCCCCTATGGCTACACCTTC.